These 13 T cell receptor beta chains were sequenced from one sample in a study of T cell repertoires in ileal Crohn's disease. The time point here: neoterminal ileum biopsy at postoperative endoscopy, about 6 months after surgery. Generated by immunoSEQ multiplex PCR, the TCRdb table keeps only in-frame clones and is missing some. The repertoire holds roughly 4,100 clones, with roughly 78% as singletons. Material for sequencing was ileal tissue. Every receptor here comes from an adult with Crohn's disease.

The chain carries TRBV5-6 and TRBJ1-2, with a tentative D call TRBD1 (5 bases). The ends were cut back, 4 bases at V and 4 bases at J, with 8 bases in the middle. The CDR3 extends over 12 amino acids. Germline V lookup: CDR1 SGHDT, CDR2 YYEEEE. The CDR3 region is CASSPGSYGYTF. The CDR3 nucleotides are TGTGCCAGCAGCCCAGGGTCCTATGGCTACACCTTC.

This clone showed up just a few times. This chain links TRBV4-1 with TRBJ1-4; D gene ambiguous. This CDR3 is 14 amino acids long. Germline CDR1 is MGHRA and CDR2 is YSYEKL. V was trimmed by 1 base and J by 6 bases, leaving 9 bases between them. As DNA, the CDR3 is TGCGCCAGCAGCCAAGGCCTAGCAGATGAAAAACTGTTTTTT. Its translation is CASSQGLADEKLFF.

This CDR3 reads CAWSPGDRDTDTQYF. The CDR3 nucleotides read TGTGCCTGGAGCCCCGGGGACAGGGACACAGATACGCAGTATTTT. The chain recombines TRBV30 with TRBJ2-3; 9 positions match TRBD1. The J segment lost 2 bases and the V segment lost 3 bases, leaving 6 bases of the junction unmatched. The germline CDR1 and CDR2 sequences are GTSNPN and SVGIG (reference sequence). This CDR3 has 15 amino acids.

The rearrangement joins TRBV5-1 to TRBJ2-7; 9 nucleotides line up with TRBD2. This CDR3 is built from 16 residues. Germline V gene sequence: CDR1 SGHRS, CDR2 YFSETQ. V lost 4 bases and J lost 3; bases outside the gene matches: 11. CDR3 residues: CASSPRSSGGYYEQYF. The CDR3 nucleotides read TGCGCCAGCAGCCCCCGGAGTAGCGGGGGATACTACGAGCAGTACTTC.

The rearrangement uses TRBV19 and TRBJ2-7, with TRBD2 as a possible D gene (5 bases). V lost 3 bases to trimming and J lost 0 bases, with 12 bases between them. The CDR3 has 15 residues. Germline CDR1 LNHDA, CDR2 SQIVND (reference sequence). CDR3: CASSMTDGISYEQYF. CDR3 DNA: TGTGCCAGTAGTATGACCGACGGGATCTCCTACGAGCAGTACTTC.

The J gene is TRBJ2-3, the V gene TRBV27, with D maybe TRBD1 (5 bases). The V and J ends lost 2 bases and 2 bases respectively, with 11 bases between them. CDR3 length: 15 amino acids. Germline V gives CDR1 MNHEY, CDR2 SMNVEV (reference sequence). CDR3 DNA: TGTGCCAGCAGTTTACCCGACAGAAACACAGATACGCAGTATTTT. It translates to CASSLPDRNTDTQYF.

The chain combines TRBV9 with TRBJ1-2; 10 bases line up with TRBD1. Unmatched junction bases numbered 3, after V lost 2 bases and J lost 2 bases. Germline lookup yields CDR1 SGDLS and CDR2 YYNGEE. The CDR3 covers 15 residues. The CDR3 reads CASSVLGQGNYGYTF. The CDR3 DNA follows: TGTGCCAGCAGCGTGTTGGGACAGGGGAACTATGGCTACACCTTC.

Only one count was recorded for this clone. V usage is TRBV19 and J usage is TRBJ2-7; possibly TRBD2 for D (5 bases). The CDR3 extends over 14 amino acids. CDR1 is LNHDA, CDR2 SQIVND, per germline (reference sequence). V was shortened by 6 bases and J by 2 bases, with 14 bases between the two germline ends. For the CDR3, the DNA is TGTGCCAGTAGAGGGTTCGACGGGACCTACGAGCAGTACTTC. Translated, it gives CASRGFDGTYEQYF.

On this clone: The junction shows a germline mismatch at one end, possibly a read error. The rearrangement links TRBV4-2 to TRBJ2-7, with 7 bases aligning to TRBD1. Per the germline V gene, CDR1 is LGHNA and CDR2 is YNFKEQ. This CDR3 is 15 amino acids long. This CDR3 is CASSQESTGTYQQYF. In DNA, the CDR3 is TGTGCCAGCAGCCAAGAGTCGACAGGGACCTACCAGCAGTACTTC.

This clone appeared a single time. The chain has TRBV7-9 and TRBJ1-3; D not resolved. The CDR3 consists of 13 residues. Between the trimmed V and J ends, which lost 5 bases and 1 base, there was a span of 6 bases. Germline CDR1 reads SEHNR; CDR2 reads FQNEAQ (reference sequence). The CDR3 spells CASSLGSGNTIYF. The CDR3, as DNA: TGTGCCAGCAGCCTCGGGTCTGGAAACACCATATATTTT.

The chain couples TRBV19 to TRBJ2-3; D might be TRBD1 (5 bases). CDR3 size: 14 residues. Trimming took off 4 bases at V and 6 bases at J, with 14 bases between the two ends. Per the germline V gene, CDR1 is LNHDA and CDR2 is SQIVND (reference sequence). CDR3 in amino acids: CASSTLLGADTQYF. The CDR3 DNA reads TGTGCCAGTAGTACGCTGCTAGGGGCGGATACGCAGTATTTT.

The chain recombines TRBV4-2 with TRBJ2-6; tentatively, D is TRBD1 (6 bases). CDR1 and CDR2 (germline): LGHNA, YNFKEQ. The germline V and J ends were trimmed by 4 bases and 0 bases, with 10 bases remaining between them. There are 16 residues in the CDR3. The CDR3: CASSRTANSGANVLTF. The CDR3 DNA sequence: TGTGCCAGCAGCCGGACAGCAAACTCTGGGGCCAACGTCCTGACTTTC.

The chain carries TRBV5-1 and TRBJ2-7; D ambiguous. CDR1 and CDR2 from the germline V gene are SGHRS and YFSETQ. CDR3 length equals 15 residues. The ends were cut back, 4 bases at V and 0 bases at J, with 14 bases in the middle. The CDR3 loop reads CASSPASGSSYEQYF. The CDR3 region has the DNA TGCGCCAGCAGCCCGGCCTCGGGTAGCTCCTACGAGCAGTACTTC.